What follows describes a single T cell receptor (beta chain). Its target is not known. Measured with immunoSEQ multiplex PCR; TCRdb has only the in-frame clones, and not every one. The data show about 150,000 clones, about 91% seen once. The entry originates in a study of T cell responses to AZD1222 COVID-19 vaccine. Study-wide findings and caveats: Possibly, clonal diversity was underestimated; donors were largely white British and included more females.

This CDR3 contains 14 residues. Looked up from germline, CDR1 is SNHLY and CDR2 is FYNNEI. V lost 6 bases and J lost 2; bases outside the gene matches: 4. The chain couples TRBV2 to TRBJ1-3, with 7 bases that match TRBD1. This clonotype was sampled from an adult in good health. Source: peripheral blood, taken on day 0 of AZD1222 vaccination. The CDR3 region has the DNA TGTGCCAGCAGGACAGGGACAGCTGGAAACACCATATATTTT. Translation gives CASRTGTAGNTIYF.